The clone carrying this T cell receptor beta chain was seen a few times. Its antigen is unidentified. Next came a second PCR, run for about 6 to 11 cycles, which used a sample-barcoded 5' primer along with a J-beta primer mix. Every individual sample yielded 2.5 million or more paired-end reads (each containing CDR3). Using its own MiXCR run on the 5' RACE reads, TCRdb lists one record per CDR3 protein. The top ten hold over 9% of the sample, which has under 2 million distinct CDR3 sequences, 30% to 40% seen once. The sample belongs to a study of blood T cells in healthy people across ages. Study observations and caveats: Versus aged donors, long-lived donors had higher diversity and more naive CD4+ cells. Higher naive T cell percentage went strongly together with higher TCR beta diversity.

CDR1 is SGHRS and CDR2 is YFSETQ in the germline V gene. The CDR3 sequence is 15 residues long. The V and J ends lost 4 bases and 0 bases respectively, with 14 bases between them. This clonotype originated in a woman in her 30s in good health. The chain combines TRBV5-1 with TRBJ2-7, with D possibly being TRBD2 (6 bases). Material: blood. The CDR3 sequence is CASSAEGQGSYEQYF. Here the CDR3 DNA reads TGCGCCAGCAGCGCGGAGGGTCAGGGCTCCTACGAGCAGTACTTC.